This T cell receptor beta chain was found in a study of T cells in women clearing cervical HPV infection. To note about this clone: The read terminates 3 residues ahead of where the CDR3 ends, so the germline J gene completes it.

CDR1 is SGHTA, CDR2 FQGNSA, per germline. The CDR3 has 11 amino acids. Produced via immunoSEQ multiplex PCR; TCRdb's table is partial and in-frame only. Recorded for this sample: 20,000 to 25,000 clones. This TCR came from a woman between 18 and 75 years old with a cervical HPV16 infection that either progressed to CIN3+ or cleared (not recorded which). The sequencing input was blood buffy coat. The V call is TRBV7-2, the J call TRBJ2-3; D not resolved. This CDR3 reads CASSEQETQYF. The CDR3 DNA, read in part, is TGTGCCAGCAGCGAGCAAGAGACG.